This TCR beta chain was identified in a study of regulatory T cells in long-lasting Graves disease. The TCR beta library used iRepertoire HTBI primers with Arm-PCR amplification of CDR3. As processed by the authors: Sample data revealed approximately 60 TRBV and 12 to 15 TRBJ segments. TCRdb recomputed calls from the multiplex PCR reads with MiXCR, one row per CDR3 protein. None of the V and J calls come from the authors' own analysis; TCRdb made them. The sample lists 350,000 to 500,000 distinct CDR3 sequences; roughly a fifth were seen once. The ends lost 6 bases at V and 1 base at J; junction bases unmatched: 7. The CDR3 length is 16 residues. Germline CDR1 reads SNHLY; CDR2 reads FYNNEI. This clonotype was counted at least ten times. Time point noted: persistent/refractory GD, antithyroid drugs over 5 years with positive TRAb. RNA extracted from PBMCs served as the sequencing template. Each patient gave roughly 10 milliliters of EDTA-anticoagulated peripheral blood.

V and J are TRBV2 and TRBJ1-5; TRBD1 aligns across 9 bases. The sequences come from peripheral blood mononuclear cells (PBMCs), collected when the disease was refractory, from a patient treated with antithyroid drugs. The clonotype comes from a female donor with Graves disease. CDR3 sequence reads: CASSPPGQGSNQPQHF. The CDR3 bases are TGTGCCAGCAGCCCACCGGGACAGGGAAGCAATCAGCCCCAGCATTTT.